This entry features one TCR beta chain sequence. CDR3 size: 15 residues. Germline V gene lookup returns CDR1 ENHRY and CDR2 SYGVKD. Germline trimming cut 4 bases from V and 9 bases from J; bases unmatched to any gene: 11. Authors' analysis steps: Reference gene primers were amplified, and this amplification served to estimate nucleated cell counts. Profiled with immunoSEQ multiplex PCR; TCRdb holds only in-frame clones, not every one. V, J and clone size derive from that table, while D and trimming were established from the DNA sequence. The sample has about 250,000 clones; 89% are singletons. This sample was included in a study of blood T cell repertoires in COVID-19. The overall study: The study drew acute and convalescent COVID-19 samples from the United States, Italy and Spain. In each case, the material was cDNA or gDNA derived from T cells, B-cell-depleted T cells, or PBMCs.

Enrollees, about 18 to 90 years old, lived in fewer than 25 US areas. The chain joins TRBV10-3 to TRBJ2-1, with TRBD2 identical over 8 bases. The source material was PBMCs or T cells enriched from blood (not recorded which). The clonotype comes from a woman aged 25 to 39 with acute COVID-19. Here the CDR3 DNA reads TGTGCCATCAGTGGTTTTTCGGTGGCGGGAGGTGAGCAGTTCTTC. The encoded protein is CAISGFSVAGGEQFF.